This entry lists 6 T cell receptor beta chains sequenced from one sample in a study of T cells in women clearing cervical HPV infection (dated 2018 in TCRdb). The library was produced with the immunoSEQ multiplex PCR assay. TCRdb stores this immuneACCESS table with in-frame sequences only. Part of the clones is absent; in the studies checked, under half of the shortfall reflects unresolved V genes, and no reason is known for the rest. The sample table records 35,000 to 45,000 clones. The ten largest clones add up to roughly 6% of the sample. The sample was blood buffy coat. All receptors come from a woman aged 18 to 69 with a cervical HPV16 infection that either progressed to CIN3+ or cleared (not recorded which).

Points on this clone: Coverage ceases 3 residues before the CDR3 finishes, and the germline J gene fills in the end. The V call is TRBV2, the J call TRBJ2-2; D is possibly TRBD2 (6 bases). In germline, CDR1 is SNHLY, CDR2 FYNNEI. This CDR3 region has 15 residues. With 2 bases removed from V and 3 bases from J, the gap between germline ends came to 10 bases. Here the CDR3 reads CASSELSGYTGELFF. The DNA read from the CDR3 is TGTGCCAGCAGTGAATTAAGCGGGTACACCGGGGAG.

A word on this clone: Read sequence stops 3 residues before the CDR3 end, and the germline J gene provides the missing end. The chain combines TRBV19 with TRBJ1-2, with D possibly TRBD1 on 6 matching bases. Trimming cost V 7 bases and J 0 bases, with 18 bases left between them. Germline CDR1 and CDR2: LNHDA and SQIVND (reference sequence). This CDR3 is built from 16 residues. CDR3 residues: CASTSPGQSPNYGYTF. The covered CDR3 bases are TGTGCCAGTACCTCACCCGGACAGAGTCCTAACTATGGC.

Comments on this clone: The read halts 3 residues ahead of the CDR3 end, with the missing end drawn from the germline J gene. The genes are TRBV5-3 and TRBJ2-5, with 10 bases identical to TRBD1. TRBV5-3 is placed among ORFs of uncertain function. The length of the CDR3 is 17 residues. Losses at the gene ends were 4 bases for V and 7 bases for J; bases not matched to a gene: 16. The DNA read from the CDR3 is TGTGCCAGAAGCCCAAGACCCGGGACAGGGGAAGGGGGGACC. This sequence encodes CARSPRPGTGEGGT. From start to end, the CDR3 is CARSPRPGTGEGGTQYF.

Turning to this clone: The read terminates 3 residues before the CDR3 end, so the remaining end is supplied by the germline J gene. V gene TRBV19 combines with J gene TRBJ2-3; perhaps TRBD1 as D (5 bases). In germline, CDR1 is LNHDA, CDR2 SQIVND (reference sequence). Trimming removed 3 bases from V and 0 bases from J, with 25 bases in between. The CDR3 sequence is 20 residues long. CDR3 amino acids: CASSILMTDTPPFSTDTQYF. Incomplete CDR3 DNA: TGTGCCAGTAGTATTTTAATGACAGACACACCACCCTTTAGCACAGATACG.

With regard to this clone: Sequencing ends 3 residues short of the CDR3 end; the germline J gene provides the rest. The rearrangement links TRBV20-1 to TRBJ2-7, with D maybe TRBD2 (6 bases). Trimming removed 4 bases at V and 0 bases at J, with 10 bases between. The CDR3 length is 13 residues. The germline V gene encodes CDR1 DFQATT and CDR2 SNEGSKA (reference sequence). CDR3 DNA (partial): TGCAGTGCTACTAGCGCCTTCTCCTACGAG. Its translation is CSATSAFSYE. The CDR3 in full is CSATSAFSYEQYF.

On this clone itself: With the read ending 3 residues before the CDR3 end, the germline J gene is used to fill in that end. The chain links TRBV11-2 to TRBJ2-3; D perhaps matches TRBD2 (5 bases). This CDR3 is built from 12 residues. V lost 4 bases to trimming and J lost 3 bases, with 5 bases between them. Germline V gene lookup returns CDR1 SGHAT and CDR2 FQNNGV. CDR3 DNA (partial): TGTGCCAGCAGCTCGGGGACAGATACG. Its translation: CASSSGTDT. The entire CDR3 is CASSSGTDTQYF.